This TCR beta chain was sequenced for a study of cytomegalovirus exposure and HLA in healthy donors. General study findings and limits: An analysis that came later showed most CMV-associated TCR beta chains appearing HLA-restricted. Researchers reported in a later analysis that a missense DCLRE1C variant was tied to TCR beta V- and J-gene trimming.

13 Jbeta primers and 60 Vbeta primers were used for the PCR. Generated by immunoSEQ multiplex PCR, the TCRdb table keeps only in-frame clones and is missing some. The table records 110,000 or so clones, around 75% of them present only once. Worth noting for this clone: The antigen is unknown.

Sequencing was performed on PBMCs. The origin of this receptor is a man aged 40-50 years in good health and CMV-seronegative.

The CDR3 DNA follows: TGCGCCAGCAGCCAAGATGGGGGGGTGGGGGACACTGAAGCTTTCTTT. This translates into CASSQDGGVGDTEAFF. The chain combines TRBV4-1 with TRBJ1-1; a possible D gene is TRBD1 (5 bases). Germline loops: CDR1 MGHRA, CDR2 YSYEKL. The CDR3 length is 16 residues. V was clipped by 0 bases and J by 3 bases, with 14 bases between them.